Listed below are T cell receptor beta chains from one sample, sequenced in a study of cytomegalovirus exposure and HLA in healthy donors. Clones were read by immunoSEQ multiplex PCR, and TCRdb kept only the in-frame ones, dropping some. The sample contains more than 80,000 clones, about 71% of which appear only once. Sequenced: PBMCs. These TCRs come from a boy between 10 and 17 years old in good health and CMV-seronegative. Both conserved end residues are part of each CDR3. A D gene is named only where the DNA matches it firmly. Not all rows give a size; the values are once, few, many and, for expanded clones, a class.

j_gene | v_gene | abundance | d_gene | CDR3nt | CDR3aa
TRBJ1-3 | TRBV5-6 | once | NA | TGTGCCAGCAGCTTGGGATCCACTCCTGGAAACACCATATATTTT | CASSLGSTPGNTIYF
TRBJ1-1 | TRBV5-4 | few | NA | TGTGCCAGCAGCAGCAGGGCTTCGAACACTGAAGCTTTCTTT | CASSSRASNTEAFF
TRBJ2-3 | TRBV9 | NA | NA | TGTGCCAGCAGCGTAGGGGGGGGGACAGGGCAGTATTTT | CASSVGGGTGQYF
TRBJ2-3 | TRBV29-1 | NA | NA | TGCAGCGTTGTGAACAGGGTTAGCACAGATACGCAGTATTTT | CSVVNRVSTDTQYF
TRBJ2-1 | TRBV28 | few | TRBD2 | TGTGCCAGCAGTTTAGCGGGGGGGCCTCTCGAGCAGTTCTTC | CASSLAGGPLEQFF
TRBJ1-3 | TRBV15 | NA | TRBD1 | TGTGCCACCAGGGGAGACAGGGGGCCTGGAAACACCATATATTTT | CATRGDRGPGNTIYF
TRBJ1-5 | TRBV7-9 | NA | NA | TGTGCCAGCAGCTTAGAGGAGGGTCAGCCCCAGCATTTT | CASSLEEGQPQHF
TRBJ1-1 | TRBV29-1 | NA | NA | TGCAGCGTTGACCCATCGAACACTGAAGCTTTCTTT | CSVDPSNTEAFF
TRBJ1-5 | TRBV28 | NA | NA | TGTGCCGGTGCACAGGACACCTATCAGCCCCAGCATTTT | CAGAQDTYQPQHF
TRBJ2-2 | TRBV7-8 | few | NA | TGTGCCAGCAGCTTAGTGGGGCCCACCGGGGAGCTGTTTTTT | CASSLVGPTGELFF
TRBJ2-1 | TRBV7-3 | NA | NA | TGTGCCAGCAGCGTCTCAGCGGGTCTCTCCTACAATGAGCAGTTCTTC | CASSVSAGLSYNEQFF
TRBJ1-1 | TRBV28 | few | TRBD1 | TGTGCCAGCAGTCTAGAGGACAGGGATGAAGCTTTCTTT | CASSLEDRDEAFF
TRBJ1-5 | TRBV5-6 | NA | TRBD1 | TGTGCCAGCAGCTCGGACAGGGACTATCAGCCCCAGCATTTT | CASSSDRDYQPQHF
TRBJ2-7 | TRBV30 | few | NA | TGTGCCTGGAGTGTAATTCTGGGGGGTAGAGGGTTACACGAGCAGTACTTC | CAWSVILGGRGLHEQYF
TRBJ2-5 | TRBV5-1 | NA | TRBD1 | TGCGCCAGCAGCGGGGACAGGGGACAGACCCAGTACTTC | CASSGDRGQTQYF
TRBJ2-3 | TRBV29-1 | NA | NA | TGCAGCGTTGCGGGGGGCGTTAGCACAGATACGCAGTATTTT | CSVAGGVSTDTQYF
TRBJ1-5 | TRBV7-9 | once | TRBD1 | TGTGCCAGCAGCACGGGGACAGCCGGACAGCCCCAGCATTTT | CASSTGTAGQPQHF
TRBJ2-1 | TRBV2 | NA | TRBD2 | TGTGCCAGCAGTGAAGCTACCCTAGCGGGATACAATGAGCAGTTCTTC | CASSEATLAGYNEQFF
TRBJ2-5 | TRBV27 | once | NA | TGTGCCAGCAGTACGCGGACGTCGAGGGAAGAGACCCAGTACTTC | CASSTRTSREETQYF
TRBJ2-7 | TRBV6-5 | NA | NA | TGTGCCAGCGCGGAGGGCTTGGTCCTCTACGAGCAGTACTTC | CASAEGLVLYEQYF
TRBJ2-4 | TRBV29-1 | NA | NA | TGCAGCGTTGAAGGGAAGGGGTCCAAAAACATTCAGTACTTC | CSVEGKGSKNIQYF
TRBJ1-1 | TRBV5-6 | NA | NA | TGTGCCAGCAGCTTGTCGCGGCTTGTAGGTAAAGCTTTCTTT | CASSLSRLVGKAFF
TRBJ1-6 | TRBV30 | NA | NA | TGTGCCTGCAGGGGTGAAAGGTCGTCGCCCCTCCACTTT | CACRGERSSPLHF
TRBJ2-7 | TRBV18 | NA | NA | TGTGCCAGCTCACCGGCCGGGACAATCTACGAGCAGTACTTC | CASSPAGTIYEQYF
TRBJ1-5 | TRBV7-9 | NA | NA | TGTGCCAGCAGCTTAGCGCTAGGGGGTCGCTCAGGCGGCAATCAGCCCCAGCATTTT | CASSLALGGRSGGNQPQHF
TRBJ1-5 | TRBV28 | few | NA | TGTGCCAGCAGGCCCGGGACACCTAATCAGCCCCAGCATTTT | CASRPGTPNQPQHF
TRBJ2-7 | TRBV30 | NA | TRBD1 | TGTGCCTGGGGGGACAGCGAATACTACGAGCAGTACTTC | CAWGDSEYYEQYF
TRBJ2-2 | TRBV2 | NA | NA | TGTGCCAGCAGTGAAGACACATACACCGGGGAGCTGTTTTTT | CASSEDTYTGELFF
TRBJ2-7 | TRBV7-9 | NA | NA | TGTGCCAGCAGCTTAGCGCTTGGCAGGGGCTACGAGCAGTACTTC | CASSLALGRGYEQYF
TRBJ2-7 | TRBV11-3 | NA | NA | TGTGCCAGCAGCCCGCGCGGAGGGAACCACGAGCAGTACTTC | CASSPRGGNHEQYF
TRBJ1-3 | TRBV29-1 | NA | NA | TGCAGCGTTTACGTCAAAGCGAACACCATATATTTT | CSVYVKANTIYF
TRBJ1-6 | TRBV6-1 | NA | NA | TGTGCCAGCAGTGCGCCGGGAGGGTATAATTCACCCCTCCACTTT | CASSAPGGYNSPLHF
TRBJ2-7 | TRBV11-3 | once | TRBD2 | TGTGCCAGCAGCTTTGGGCTAGCGGGAGGTGGGCAGTACTTC | CASSFGLAGGGQYF
TRBJ1-2 | TRBV30 | NA | NA | TGTGCCTGGAGTCGCCCGACTCACTATGGCTACACCTTC | CAWSRPTHYGYTF
TRBJ1-2 | TRBV6-5 | few | NA | TGTGCCAGCAGTTATCTCGACAGCTATGGCTACACCTTC | CASSYLDSYGYTF
TRBJ1-5 | TRBV19 | NA | NA | TGTGCCAGTAGTATAGGACAGGGCAATCAGCCCCAGCATTTT | CASSIGQGNQPQHF
TRBJ2-7 | TRBV7-9 | NA | TRBD2 | TGTGCCAGCACCTCCGTCGGCGGGAGAAACGAGCAGTACTTC | CASTSVGGRNEQYF
TRBJ2-7 | TRBV5-6 | NA | NA | TGTGCCAGCCGCTTATACCGGTCGACCTACGAGCAGTACTTC | CASRLYRSTYEQYF
TRBJ2-7 | TRBV28 | NA | NA | TGTGCCAGCAGTTTCGTTTCAGGGACTGACGAGCAGTACTTC | CASSFVSGTDEQYF